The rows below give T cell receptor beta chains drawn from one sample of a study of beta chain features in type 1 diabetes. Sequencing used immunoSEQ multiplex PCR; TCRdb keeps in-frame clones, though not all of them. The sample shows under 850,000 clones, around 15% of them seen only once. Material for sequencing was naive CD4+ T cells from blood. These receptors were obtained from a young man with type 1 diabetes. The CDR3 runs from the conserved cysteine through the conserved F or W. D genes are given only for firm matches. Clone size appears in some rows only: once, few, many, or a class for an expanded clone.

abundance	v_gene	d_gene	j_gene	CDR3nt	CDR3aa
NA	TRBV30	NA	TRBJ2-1	TGTGCCTGGAGTAGGGACACTTACAATGAGCAGTTCTTC	CAWSRDTYNEQFF
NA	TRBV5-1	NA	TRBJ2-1	TGCGCCAGCAGCTTGGGCGGCCTCTCCTACAATGAGCAGTTCTTC	CASSLGGLSYNEQFF
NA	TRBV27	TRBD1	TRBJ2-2	TGTGCCAGCACGGACAGGGCGAAGGCCGGGGAGCTGTTTTTT	CASTDRAKAGELFF
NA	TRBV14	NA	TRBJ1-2	TGTGCCAGCAGCCAAGTGGAGGCCAGGTTTTATAACTATGGCTACACCTTC	CASSQVEARFYNYGYTF
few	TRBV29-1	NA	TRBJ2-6	TGCAGCGTCGGTGACGGTAGGAGCTCTGGGGCCAACGTCCTGACTTTC	CSVGDGRSSGANVLTF
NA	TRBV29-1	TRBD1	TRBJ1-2	TGCAGCGTATCGACAGGGAACAACTATGGCTACACCTTC	CSVSTGNNYGYTF
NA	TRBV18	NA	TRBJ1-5	TGTGCCAGCTCACGCAGGGGCAATCAGCCCCAGCATTTT	CASSRRGNQPQHF
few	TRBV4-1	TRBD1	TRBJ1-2	TGCGCCAGCAGCCAAGTTGAATCCGGGACAGGGGTCTGGGGCTACACCTTC	CASSQVESGTGVWGYTF
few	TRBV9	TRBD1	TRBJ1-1	TGTGCCAGCAGCCCAAGACAGGGGACGTCGACTGAAGCTTTCTTT	CASSPRQGTSTEAFF
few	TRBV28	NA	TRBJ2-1	TGTGCCAGCGCTTACAATGAGCAGTTCTTC	CASAYNEQFF
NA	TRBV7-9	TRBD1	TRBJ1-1	TGTGCCAGCAGGCTGACAGGGGGAGCTGAAGCTTTCTTT	CASRLTGGAEAFF
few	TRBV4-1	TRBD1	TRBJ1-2	TGCGCCAGCAGCCAAGCCAGGGGGGCGGGCTATGGCTACACCTTC	CASSQARGAGYGYTF
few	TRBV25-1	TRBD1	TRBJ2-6	TGTGCCAGCAGTGAATGGGGGACAGGGACAGCTGGGGCCAACGTCCTGACTTTC	CASSEWGTGTAGANVLTF
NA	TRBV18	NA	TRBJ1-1	TGTGCCAGCTCACCATCGATCGCAGGGTATGAAGCTTTCTTT	CASSPSIAGYEAFF
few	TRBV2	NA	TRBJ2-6	TGTGCCAGCAGTTCACAGGGATCTGGGGCCAACGTCCTGACTTTC	CASSSQGSGANVLTF
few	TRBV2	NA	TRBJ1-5	TGTGCCAGCAGTGAGGGTGGGACTGCCAATCAGCCCCAGCATTTT	CASSEGGTANQPQHF
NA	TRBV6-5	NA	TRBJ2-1	TGTGCCAGCAGTTACTCTGGCGGCGGCAATGAGCAGTTCTTC	CASSYSGGGNEQFF
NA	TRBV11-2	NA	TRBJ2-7	TGTGCCAGCAGCCCCCTCGCGGGGACCTCCTCCTACGAGCAGTACTTC	CASSPLAGTSSYEQYF
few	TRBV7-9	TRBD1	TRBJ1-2	TGTGCCAGCGCCCTGACAGGGATCTATGGCTACACCTTC	CASALTGIYGYTF